This T cell receptor (beta chain) derives from a study of blood T cell repertoires in COVID-19. Study summary: PBMCs, B-cell-depleted T cells, or T cells were the source of the cDNA or gDNA that made up the material.

Generated by immunoSEQ multiplex PCR, the TCRdb table keeps only in-frame clones and is missing some. This sample has fewer than 100,000 clones, with around nine tenths found just once. The CDR3 loop spans 15 amino acids. The germline gives CDR1 PRHDT, CDR2 FYEKMQ (reference sequence). J was trimmed by 2 bases and V by 5 bases; bases with no gene match: 4. This rearrangement joins TRBV13 to TRBJ1-1; 11 positions match TRBD1. The clonotype originates from an elderly woman with acute or convalescent COVID-19. The sequencing input was peripheral blood. The DNA of the CDR3 is TGTGCCAGCAGCCCAAGGACAGGGGGCAACACTGAAGCTTTCTTT. It codes for CASSPRTGGNTEAFF.